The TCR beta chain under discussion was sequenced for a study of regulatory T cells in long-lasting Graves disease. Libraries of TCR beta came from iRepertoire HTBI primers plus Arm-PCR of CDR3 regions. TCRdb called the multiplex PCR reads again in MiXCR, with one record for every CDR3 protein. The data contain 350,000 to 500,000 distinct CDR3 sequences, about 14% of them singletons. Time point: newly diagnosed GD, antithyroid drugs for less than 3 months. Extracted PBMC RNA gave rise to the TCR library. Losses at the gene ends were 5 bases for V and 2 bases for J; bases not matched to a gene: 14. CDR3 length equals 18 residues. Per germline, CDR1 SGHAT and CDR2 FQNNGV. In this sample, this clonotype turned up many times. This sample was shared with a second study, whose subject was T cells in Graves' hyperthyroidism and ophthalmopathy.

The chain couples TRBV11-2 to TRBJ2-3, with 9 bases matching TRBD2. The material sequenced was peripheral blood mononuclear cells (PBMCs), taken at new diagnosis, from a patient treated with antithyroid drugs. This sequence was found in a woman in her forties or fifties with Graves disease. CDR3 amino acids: CASSVRYSSGTYTDTQYF. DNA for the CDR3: TGTGCCAGCAGCGTCCGCTACTCTAGCGGGACATACACAGATACGCAGTATTTT.